This T cell receptor (beta chain) originates from a study of T-cell memory formation after mild COVID-19. MiXCR was run by TCRdb on the 5' RACE reads, yielding one entry per CDR3 protein. The sample includes tens of thousands of distinct CDR3 sequences, approximately 13% of them seen just once. The V gene's germline CDR1 is DFQATT and CDR2 SNEGSKA (reference sequence). The CDR3 consists of 9 residues. Trimming removed 6 bases at V and 4 bases at J, with 3 bases between. The V call is TRBV20-1, the J call TRBJ1-2; no clear D. What was sequenced was PBMCs or a T cell subset sorted from them (not recorded which). This clonotype originated in an adult woman who had mild COVID-19 (a few samples of this study predate the infection). Cell type and time point are not known. The CDR3 coding sequence is TGCAGTGCCGCCTATGGCTACACCTTC. Amino acid sequence: CSAAYGYTF.